This T cell receptor (beta chain) was obtained from a study of T-cell memory formation after mild COVID-19. Each CDR3 protein is one row after TCRdb ran MiXCR on the 5' RACE reads. This table has approximately 410,000 distinct CDR3 sequences, 20% to 30% appearing once. CDR1 is SGHRS and CDR2 is YFSETQ in the germline V gene. V dropped 3 bases and J dropped 3 bases, with 14 bases sitting between them. CDR3 length: 15 residues. The gene calls are TRBV5-1 and TRBJ2-3; the D is unclear. This receptor was identified in an adult woman who had mild COVID-19 (a few samples of this study predate the infection). Cell type and time point are not known. What was sequenced was PBMCs or a T cell subset sorted from them (not recorded which). This CDR3 is CASSSDPLGTDTQYF. CDR3 nucleotide sequence: TGCGCCAGCAGCTCTGACCCTCTTGGTACAGATACGCAGTATTTT.